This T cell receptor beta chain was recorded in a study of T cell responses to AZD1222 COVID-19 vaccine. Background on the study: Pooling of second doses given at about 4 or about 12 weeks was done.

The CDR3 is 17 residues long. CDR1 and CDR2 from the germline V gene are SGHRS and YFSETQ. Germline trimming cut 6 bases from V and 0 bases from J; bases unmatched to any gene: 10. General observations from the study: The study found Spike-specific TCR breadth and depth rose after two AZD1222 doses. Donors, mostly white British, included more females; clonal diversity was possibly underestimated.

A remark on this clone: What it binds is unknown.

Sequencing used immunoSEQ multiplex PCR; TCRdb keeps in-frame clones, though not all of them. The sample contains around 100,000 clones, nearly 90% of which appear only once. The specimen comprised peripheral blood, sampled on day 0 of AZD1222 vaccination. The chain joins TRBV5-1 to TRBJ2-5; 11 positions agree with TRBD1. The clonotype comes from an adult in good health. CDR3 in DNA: TGCGCCAGCATGGGGACAGGGGGAAACCTGTACCAAGAGACCCAGTACTTC. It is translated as CASMGTGGNLYQETQYF.